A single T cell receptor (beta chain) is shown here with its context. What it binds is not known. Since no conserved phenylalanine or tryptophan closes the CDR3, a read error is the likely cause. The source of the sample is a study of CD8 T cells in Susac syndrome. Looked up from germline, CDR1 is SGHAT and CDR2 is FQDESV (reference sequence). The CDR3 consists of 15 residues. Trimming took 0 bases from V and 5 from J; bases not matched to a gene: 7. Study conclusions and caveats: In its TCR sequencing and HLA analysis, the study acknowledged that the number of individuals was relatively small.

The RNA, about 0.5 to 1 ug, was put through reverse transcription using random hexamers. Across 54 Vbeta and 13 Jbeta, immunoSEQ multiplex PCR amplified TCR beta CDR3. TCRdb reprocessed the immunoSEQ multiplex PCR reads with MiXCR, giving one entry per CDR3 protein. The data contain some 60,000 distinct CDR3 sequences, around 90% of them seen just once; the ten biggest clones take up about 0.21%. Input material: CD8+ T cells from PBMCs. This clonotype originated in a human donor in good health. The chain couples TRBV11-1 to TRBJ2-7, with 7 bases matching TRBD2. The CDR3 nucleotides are TGTGCCAGCAGCTTAGCGCGGGGGTTGGTGGACGAGCAGTACCTC. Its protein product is CASSLARGLVDEQYL.